This T cell receptor beta chain was sequenced in a study of shared clonotypes between healthy human individuals. In the original analysis: Quality scores were absent from the junction-only immunoSEQ sequences, so filtering differed. Here immunoSEQ multiplex PCR was the method, and the copy in TCRdb shows in-frame clones only, minus some. The DNA gave D and trimming, while V, J and clone size come from that table. The table includes roughly 700,000 clones, 80% to 95% detected once. Germline assignment: CDR1 SGHVS and CDR2 FNYEAQ. The CDR3 extends over 14 amino acids. Trimming cost V 1 base and J 12 bases; bases outside gene matches: 9.

Material: memory CD8+ T cells from PBMCs. This sample's subset: CD45RO+ cells pooled with CCR7-negative TemRA cells. The V and J genes are TRBV7-6 and TRBJ2-1, with 7 bases lining up with TRBD1. This clonotype originated in a man aged 18 to 30 in good health. Some clones in this sample may be carry-over from other donors' samples. CDR3 loop: CASSLGPTGLGQFF. CDR3 DNA: TGTGCCAGCAGCTTAGGGCCGACAGGGCTAGGGCAGTTCTTC.